This TCR beta chain derives from a study of control samples from healthy donors and cancer patients. From germline, CDR1 is SGHTA and CDR2 FQGNSA. The CDR3 spans 15 residues. V dropped 4 bases and J dropped 2 bases, with 14 bases sitting between them. Assay: immunoSEQ multiplex PCR; the TCRdb copy retains only in-frame clones and omits some. The sample lists about 120,000 clones; 85% to 90% were seen once. The clonotype originates from a woman aged 60-70 years with lung cancer. V usage is TRBV7-2 and J usage is TRBJ1-2; D is unclear. Sequenced: PBMCs. In nucleotides, the CDR3 is TGTGCCAGCAGCTCCTGGGTAGCGGAGAACTATGGCTACACCTTC. Protein product: CASSSWVAENYGYTF.